This T cell receptor (beta chain) was documented in a study of human T cells and chemical hapten exposure. Study summary: A mostly female patient group had alopecia areata, totalis or universalis.

CDR3 length: 16 residues. Germline V gene data show CDR1 as KGHSH and CDR2 as LQKENI. V lost 0 bases, J lost 6 bases, and 15 bases lay in between. Described time point: pre-sensitization, week 0. Treatment meaning: therapeutic diphenylcyclopropenone sensitization with weekly scalp DPC. TCRdb reprocessed the RACE reads with MiXCR, giving one entry per CDR3 protein. Counted here are 85,000 to 90,000 distinct CDR3 sequences, about 8.9% occurring once; the ten biggest clones make up 3% to 4.5%. This clonotype showed up many times. The rearrangement joins TRBV18 to TRBJ1-5, with D possibly matching TRBD1 (6 bases). This clonotype was obtained from a woman in her thirties or forties with alopecia areata. Some clones in this sample may be carry-over from other donors' samples. The specimen was whole blood, collected in connection with sensitization to the hapten diphenylcyclopropenone (DPC). CDR3 protein: CASSPPPGGAGQPQHF. DNA of the CDR3: TGTGCCAGCTCACCACCCCCCGGGGGCGCGGGTCAGCCCCAGCATTTT.